A single sample is the source of the 2 T cell receptor beta chains below, sequenced in a study of blood T cell repertoires in COVID-19. TCRdb keeps only in-frame clones here, not all; method: immunoSEQ multiplex PCR. The sample has under 250,000 clones; about nine tenths are singletons. The material sequenced was PBMCs or T cells enriched from blood (not recorded which). These receptors originate from a woman younger than 45 with acute COVID-19.

The CDR3 protein is CASSDARGGDNEQFF. The CDR3 DNA is TGTGCCAGCAGTGACGCGCGGGGGGGTGACAATGAGCAGTTCTTC. The chain employs TRBV6-4 and TRBJ2-1; TRBD2 agrees at 9 bases. CDR3 length: 15 amino acids. The V gene's germline CDR1 is MRHNA and CDR2 SNTAGT. V gave up 2 bases and J gave up 5 bases; unmatched junction bases: 4.

The rearrangement joins TRBV5-6 to TRBJ1-4, with TRBD1 matching 8 bases. Germline V gene sequence: CDR1 SGHDT, CDR2 YYEEEE. This CDR3 has 17 residues. The trim removed 4 bases at V and 0 bases at J, leaving 8 bases unmatched. The CDR3 protein is CASSLGQGHPTNEKLFF. The CDR3 DNA follows: TGTGCCAGCAGCCTCGGACAGGGCCATCCAACTAATGAAAAACTGTTTTTT.